There are a few counts of the clone carrying this T cell receptor (beta chain). Its antigen is currently unknown. The source of the sample is a study of cytomegalovirus exposure and HLA in healthy donors. The PCR ran on 60 Vbeta and 13 Jbeta primers. Repertoires were generated with immunoSEQ multiplex PCR, while TCRdb's copy carries only in-frame clones and drops some. The table lists around 120,000 clones, around 80% of them singletons. CDR1 and CDR2 (germline): SGDLS, YYNGEE. V lost 0 bases and J lost 7, with 11 bases in between. The CDR3 extends over 13 amino acids. Broader study findings: Among the CMV-associated chains, three were confirmed in vitro as specific for CMV antigens.

The chain recombines TRBV9 with TRBJ2-7; D gene unclear. The sequence derives from a woman between 40 and 50 years old in good health and CMV-seronegative. The sample consisted of PBMCs. The CDR3, as DNA: TGTGCCAGCAGCGTAGAAGAGCTGAGGGAGCAGTACTTC. It encodes CASSVEELREQYF.